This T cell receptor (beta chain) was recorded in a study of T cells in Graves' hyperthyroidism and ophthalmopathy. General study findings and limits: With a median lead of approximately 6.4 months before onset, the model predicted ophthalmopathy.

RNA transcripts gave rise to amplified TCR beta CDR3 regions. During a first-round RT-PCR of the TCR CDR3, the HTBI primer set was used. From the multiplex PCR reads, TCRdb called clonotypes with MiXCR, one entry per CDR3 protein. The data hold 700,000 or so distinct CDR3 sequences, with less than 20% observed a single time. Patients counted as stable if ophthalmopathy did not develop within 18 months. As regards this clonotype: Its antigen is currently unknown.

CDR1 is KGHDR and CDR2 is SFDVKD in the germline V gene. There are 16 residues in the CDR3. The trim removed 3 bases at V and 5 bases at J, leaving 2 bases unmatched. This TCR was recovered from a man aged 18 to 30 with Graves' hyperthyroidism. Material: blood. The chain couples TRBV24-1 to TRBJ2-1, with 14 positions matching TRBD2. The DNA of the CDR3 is TGTGCCACCAGTGATCCGGGACTAGCGGGAGACAATGAGCAGTTCTTC. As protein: CATSDPGLAGDNEQFF.